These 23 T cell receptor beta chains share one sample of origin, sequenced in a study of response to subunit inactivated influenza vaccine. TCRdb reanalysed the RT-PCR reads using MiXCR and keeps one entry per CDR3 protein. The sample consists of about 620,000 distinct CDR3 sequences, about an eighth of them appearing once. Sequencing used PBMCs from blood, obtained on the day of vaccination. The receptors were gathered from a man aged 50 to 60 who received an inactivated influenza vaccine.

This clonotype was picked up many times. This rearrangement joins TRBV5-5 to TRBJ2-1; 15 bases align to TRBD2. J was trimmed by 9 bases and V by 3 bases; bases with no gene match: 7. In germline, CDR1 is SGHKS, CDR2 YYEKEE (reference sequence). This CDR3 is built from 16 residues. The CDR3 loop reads CASSSGLAGGWGEQFF. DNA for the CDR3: TGTGCCAGCAGCTCTGGACTAGCGGGAGGGTGGGGTGAGCAGTTCTTC.

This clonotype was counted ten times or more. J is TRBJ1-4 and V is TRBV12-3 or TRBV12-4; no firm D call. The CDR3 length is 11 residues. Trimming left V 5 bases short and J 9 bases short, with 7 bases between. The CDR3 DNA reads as TGTGCCAGCAGTCCAGACAAAAAACTGTTTTTT. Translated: CASSPDKKLFF.

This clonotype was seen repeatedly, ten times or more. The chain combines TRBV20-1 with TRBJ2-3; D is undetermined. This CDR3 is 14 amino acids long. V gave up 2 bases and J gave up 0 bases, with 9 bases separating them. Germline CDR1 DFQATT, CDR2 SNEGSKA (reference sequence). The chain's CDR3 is CSARLPTSTDTQYF. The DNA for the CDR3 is TGCAGTGCTAGACTCCCCACTAGCACAGATACGCAGTATTTT.

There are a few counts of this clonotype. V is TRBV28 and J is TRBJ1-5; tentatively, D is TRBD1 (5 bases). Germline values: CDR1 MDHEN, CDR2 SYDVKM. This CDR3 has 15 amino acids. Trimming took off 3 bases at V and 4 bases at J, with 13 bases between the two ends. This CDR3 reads CASSLDPTENQPQHF. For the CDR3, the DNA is TGTGCCAGCAGTTTGGACCCGACAGAAAATCAGCCCCAGCATTTT.

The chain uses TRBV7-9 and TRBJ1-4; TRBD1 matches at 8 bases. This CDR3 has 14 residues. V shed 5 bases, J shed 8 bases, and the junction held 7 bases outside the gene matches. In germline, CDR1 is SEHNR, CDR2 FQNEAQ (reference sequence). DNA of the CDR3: TGTGCCAGCAGCCAGACAGGGGCGGGAGAAAAACTGTTTTTT. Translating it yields CASSQTGAGEKLFF.

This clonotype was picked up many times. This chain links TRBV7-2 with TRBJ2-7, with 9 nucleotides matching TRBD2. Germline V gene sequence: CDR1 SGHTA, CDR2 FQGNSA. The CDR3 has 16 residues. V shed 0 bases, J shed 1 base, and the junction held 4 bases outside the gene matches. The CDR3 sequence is CASSLAGGGGSYEQYF. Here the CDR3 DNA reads TGTGCCAGCAGCTTAGCGGGCGGGGGGGGATCCTACGAGCAGTACTTC.

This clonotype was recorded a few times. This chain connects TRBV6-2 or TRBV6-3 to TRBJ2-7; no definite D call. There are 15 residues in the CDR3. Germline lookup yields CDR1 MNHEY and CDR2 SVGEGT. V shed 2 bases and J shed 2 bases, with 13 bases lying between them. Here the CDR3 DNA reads TGTGCCAGCAGTTACGATTGGAAAACTCCCTACGAGCAGTACTTC. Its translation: CASSYDWKTPYEQYF.

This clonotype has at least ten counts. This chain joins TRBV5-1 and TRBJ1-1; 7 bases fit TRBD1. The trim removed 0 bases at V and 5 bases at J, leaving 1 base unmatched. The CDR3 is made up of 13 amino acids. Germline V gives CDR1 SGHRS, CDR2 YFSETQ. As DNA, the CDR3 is TGCGCCAGCAGCTTGGAGGGGGCAACTGAAGCTTTCTTT. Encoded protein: CASSLEGATEAFF.

For the CDR3, the DNA is TGTGCCAGTATACCAGGGGCTACATATACGCAGTATTTT. As protein: CASIPGATYTQYF. The V call is TRBV7-2, the J call TRBJ2-3; possible D gene TRBD1, 6 bases. From germline, CDR1 is SGHTA and CDR2 FQGNSA. The CDR3 consists of 13 residues. V lost 9 bases and J 7 bases, leaving 17 bases between the germline ends.

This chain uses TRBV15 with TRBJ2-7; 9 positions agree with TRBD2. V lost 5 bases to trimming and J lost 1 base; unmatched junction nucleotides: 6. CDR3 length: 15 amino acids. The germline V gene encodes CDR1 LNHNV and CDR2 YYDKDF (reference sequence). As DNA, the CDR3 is TGTGCCACCAGCGGAGGACTAGCGAAATCCTACGAGCAGTACTTC. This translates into CATSGGLAKSYEQYF.

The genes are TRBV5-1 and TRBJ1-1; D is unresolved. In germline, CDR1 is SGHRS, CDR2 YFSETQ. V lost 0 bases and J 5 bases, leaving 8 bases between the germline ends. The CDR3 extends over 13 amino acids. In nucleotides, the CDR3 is TGCGCCAGCAGCTTGGGCCCGGGGACTGAAGCTTTCTTT. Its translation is CASSLGPGTEAFF. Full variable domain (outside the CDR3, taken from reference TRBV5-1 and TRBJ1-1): KAGVTQTPRYLIKTRGQQVTLSCSPISGHRSVSWYQQTPGQGLQFLFEYFSETQRNKGNFPGRFSGRQFSNSRSEMNVSTLELGDSALYLCASSLGPGTEAFFGQGTRLTVV.

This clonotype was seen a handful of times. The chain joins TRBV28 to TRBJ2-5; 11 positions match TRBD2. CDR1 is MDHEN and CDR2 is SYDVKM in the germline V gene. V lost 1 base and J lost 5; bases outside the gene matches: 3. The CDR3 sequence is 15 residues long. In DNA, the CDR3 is TGTGCCAGCAGTTTATTCAGGACTAGCGGGGAGACCCAGTACTTC. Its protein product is CASSLFRTSGETQYF. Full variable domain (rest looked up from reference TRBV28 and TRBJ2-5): DVKVTQSSRYLVKRTGEKVFLECVQDMDHENMFWYRQDPGLGLRLIYFSYDVKMKEKGDIPEGYSVSREKKERFSLILESASTNQTSMYLCASSLFRTSGETQYFGPGTRLLVL.

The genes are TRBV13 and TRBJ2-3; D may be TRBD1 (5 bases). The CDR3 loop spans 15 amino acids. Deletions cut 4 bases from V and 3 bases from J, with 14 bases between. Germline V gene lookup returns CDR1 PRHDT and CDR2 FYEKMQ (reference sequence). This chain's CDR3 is CASSSRKQETDTQYF. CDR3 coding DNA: TGTGCCAGCAGCTCGCGAAAACAGGAGACAGATACGCAGTATTTT.

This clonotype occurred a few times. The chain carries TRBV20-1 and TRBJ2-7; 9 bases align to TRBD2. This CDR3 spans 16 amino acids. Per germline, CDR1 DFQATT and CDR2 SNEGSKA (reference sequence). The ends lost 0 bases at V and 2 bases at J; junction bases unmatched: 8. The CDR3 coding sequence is TGCAGTGCTAGAGATCCCATGGTAGCGGGAGCCTACGAGCAGTACTTC. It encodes CSARDPMVAGAYEQYF.

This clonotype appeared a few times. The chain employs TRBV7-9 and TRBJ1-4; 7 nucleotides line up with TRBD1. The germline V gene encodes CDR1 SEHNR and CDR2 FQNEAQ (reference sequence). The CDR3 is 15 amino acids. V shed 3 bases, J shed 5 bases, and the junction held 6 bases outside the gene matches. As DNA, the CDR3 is TGTGCCAGCAGCTTCTCCGTGACAGGGAATGAAAAACTGTTTTTT. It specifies CASSFSVTGNEKLFF.

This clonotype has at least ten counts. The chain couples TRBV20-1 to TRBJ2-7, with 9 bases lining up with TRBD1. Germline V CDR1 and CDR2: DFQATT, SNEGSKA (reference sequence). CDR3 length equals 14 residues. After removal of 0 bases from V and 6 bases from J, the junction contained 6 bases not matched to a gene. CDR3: CSAREGQGFSEQYF. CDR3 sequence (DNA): TGCAGTGCTAGAGAGGGACAGGGCTTTTCCGAGCAGTACTTC.

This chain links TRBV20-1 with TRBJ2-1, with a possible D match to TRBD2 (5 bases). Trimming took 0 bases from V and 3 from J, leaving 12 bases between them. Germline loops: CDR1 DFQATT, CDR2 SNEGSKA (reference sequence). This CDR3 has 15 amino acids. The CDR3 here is CSARDPDWSYNEQFF. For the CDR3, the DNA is TGCAGTGCTAGAGACCCGGACTGGAGCTACAATGAGCAGTTCTTC.

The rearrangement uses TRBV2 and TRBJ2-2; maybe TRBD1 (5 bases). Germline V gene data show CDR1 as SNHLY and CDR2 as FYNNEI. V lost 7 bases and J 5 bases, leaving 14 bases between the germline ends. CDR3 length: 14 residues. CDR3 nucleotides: TGTGCCAGCAAGGGCAGGGTAGGAACCGGGGAGCTGTTTTTT. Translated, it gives CASKGRVGTGELFF.

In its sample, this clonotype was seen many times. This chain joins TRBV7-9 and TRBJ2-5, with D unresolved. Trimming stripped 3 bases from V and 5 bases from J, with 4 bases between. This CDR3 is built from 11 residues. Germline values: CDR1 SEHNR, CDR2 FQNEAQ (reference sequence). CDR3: CASSFTETQYF. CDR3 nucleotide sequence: TGTGCCAGCAGCTTTACGGAGACCCAGTACTTC.

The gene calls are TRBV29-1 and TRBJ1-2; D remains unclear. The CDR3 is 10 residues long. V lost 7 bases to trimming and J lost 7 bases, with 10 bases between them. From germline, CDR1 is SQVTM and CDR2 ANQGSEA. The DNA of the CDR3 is TGCAGCGCTAATGGCGGTGGCTACACCTTC. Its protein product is CSANGGGYTF.

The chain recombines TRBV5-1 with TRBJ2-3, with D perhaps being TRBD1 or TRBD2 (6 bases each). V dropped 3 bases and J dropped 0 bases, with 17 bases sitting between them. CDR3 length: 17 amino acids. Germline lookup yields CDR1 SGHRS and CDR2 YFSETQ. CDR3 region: CASSSGAYLLSTDTQYF. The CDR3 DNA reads TGCGCCAGCAGCTCGGGGGCTTACCTACTTAGCACAGATACGCAGTATTTT.

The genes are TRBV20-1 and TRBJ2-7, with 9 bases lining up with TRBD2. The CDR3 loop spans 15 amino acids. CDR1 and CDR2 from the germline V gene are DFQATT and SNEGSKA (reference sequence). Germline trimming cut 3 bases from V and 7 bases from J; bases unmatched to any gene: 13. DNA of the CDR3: TGCAGTGCTAGGGGTATTGAAGCGGGGGGCCTAGAGCAGTACTTC. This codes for CSARGIEAGGLEQYF.

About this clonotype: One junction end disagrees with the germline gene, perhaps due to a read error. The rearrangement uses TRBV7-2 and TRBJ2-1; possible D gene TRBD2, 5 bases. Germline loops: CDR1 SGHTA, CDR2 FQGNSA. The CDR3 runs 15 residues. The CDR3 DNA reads TGTGCCAGCAGTTCCACGGGGTCCTCCTACAATGAGCAGGTCTTC. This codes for CASSSTGSSYNEQVF.